The subject of this entry is one TCR beta chain. The antigen remains undetermined. TCRdb keeps only in-frame clones here, not all; method: immunoSEQ multiplex PCR. The table records around 20,000 clones, roughly four fifths of them present only once. These data belong to a study of graft-versus-host responses after intestinal transplantation. CDR3 length equals 14 residues. With 3 bases clipped from V and 8 bases from J, the junction kept 8 bases outside the gene matches. Germline V gene sequence: CDR1 GTSNPN, CDR2 SVGIG (reference sequence). Study results and limitations: Graft-donor T cell macrochimerism in patients accompanied high graft-versus-host to host-versus-graft clonal ratios in allografts.

The specimen was PBMCs, collected 14 days after transplant. The receptor was isolated from a human patient who received an intestinal transplant, so some T cells may come from the graft donor. J is TRBJ1-4 and V is TRBV30; TRBD1 agrees at 8 bases. The CDR3 region is CAWRWGRGHEKLFF. The CDR3 DNA sequence: TGTGCCTGGAGGTGGGGCAGGGGGCACGAAAAACTGTTTTTT. The variable domain in full, completed from reference TRBV30 and TRBJ1-4, reads SQTIHQWPATLVQPVGSPLSLECTVEGTSNPNLYWYRQAAGRGLQLLFYSVGIGQISSEVPQNLSASRPQDRQFILSSKKLLLSDSGFYLCAWRWGRGHEKLFFGSGTQLSVL.